This record concerns one T cell receptor (beta chain) sequence. TCRdb keeps only in-frame clones here, not all; method: immunoSEQ multiplex PCR. The repertoire holds hundreds of thousands of clones, 85% to 90% seen once, with about 0.95% in the top ten. The data were obtained in a study of blood T cell repertoires in COVID-19. The V gene's germline CDR1 is MDHEN and CDR2 SYDVKM. The CDR3 sequence is 14 residues long. Trimming at V came to 11 bases and at J to 5 bases, leaving 13 bases not matched to a gene. The sequencing sample was made of PBMCs or T cells enriched from blood (not recorded which). The chain joins TRBV28 to TRBJ2-3, with 7 bases that match TRBD2. This TCR was sampled from a man in his fifties or sixties who had been exposed to COVID-19. CDR3 in amino acids: CAAGRGSGLDTQYF. The CDR3 region has the DNA TGTGCCGCCGGCCGGGGTAGCGGGTTAGATACGCAGTATTTT.